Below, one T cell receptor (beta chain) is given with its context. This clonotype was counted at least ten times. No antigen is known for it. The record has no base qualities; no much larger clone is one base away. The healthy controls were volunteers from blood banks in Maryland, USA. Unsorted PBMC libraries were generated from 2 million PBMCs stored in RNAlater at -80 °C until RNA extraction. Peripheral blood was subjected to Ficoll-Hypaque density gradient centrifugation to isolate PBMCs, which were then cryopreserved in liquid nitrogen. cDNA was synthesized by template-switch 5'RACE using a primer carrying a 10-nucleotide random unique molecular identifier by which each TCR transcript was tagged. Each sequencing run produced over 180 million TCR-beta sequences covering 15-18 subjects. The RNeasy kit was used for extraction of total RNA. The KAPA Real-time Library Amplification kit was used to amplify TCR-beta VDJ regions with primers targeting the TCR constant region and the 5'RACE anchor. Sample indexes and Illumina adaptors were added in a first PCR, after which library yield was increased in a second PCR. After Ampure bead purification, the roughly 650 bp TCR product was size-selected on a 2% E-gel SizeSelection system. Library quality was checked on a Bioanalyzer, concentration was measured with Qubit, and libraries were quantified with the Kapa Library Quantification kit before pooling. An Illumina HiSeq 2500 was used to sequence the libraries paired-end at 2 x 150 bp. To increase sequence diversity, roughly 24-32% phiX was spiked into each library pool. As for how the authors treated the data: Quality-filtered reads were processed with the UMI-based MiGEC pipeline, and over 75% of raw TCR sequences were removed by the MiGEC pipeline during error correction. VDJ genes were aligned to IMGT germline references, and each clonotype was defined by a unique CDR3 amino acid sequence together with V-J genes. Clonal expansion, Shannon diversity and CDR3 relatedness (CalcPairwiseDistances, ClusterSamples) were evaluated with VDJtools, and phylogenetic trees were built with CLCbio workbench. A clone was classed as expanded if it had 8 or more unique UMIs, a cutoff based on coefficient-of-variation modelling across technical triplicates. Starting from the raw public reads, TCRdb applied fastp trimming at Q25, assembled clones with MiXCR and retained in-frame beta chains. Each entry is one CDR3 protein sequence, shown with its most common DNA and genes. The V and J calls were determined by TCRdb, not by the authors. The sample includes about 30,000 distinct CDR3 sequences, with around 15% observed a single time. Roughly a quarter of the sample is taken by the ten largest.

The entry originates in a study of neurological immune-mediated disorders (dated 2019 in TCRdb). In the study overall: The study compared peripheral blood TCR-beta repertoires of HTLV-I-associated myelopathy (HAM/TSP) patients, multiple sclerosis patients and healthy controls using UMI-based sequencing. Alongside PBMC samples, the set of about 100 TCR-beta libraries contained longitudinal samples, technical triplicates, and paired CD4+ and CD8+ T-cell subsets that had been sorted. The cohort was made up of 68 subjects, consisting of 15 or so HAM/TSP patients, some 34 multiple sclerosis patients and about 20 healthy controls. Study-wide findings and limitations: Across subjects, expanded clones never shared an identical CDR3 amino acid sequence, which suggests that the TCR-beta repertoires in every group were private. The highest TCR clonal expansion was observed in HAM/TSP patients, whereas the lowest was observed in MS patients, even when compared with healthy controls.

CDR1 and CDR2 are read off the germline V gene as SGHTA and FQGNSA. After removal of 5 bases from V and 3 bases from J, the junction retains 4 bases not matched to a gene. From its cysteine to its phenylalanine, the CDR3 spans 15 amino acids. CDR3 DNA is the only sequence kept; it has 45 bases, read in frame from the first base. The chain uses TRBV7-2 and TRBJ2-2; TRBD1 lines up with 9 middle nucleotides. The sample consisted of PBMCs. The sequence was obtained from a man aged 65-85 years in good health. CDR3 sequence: CASSERDRDTGELFF. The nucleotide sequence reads TGTGCCAGCAGCGAAAGGGACAGGGACACCGGGGAGCTGTTTTTT. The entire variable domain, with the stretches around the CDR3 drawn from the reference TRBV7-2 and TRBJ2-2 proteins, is GAGVSQSPSNKVTEKGKDVELRCDPISGHTALYWYRQSLGQGLEFLIYFQGNSAPDKSGLPSDRFSAERTGGSVSTLTIQRTQQEDSAVYLCASSERDRDTGELFFGEGSRLTVL.